This TCR beta chain was sequenced during a study of graft-versus-host responses after intestinal transplantation (dated by TCRdb to the early 2020s). About the investigation overall: Multivisceral, liver-intestinal, or isolated intestinal transplants were received by the recipients. Anti-thymocyte globulin induction was given to all recipients, followed by maintenance tacrolimus and steroids for two to four years. Bulk TCR-beta CDR3 sequencing was used to track graft-versus-host and host-versus-graft alloreactive T cell clones in the graft, circulation and bone marrow after intestinal transplantation. Alloreactive clones were identified by sequencing pre-transplant mixed lymphocyte reaction products and comparing them with unstimulated pre-transplant donor and recipient T cells. The cohort enrolled 24 intestinal transplant recipients including one retransplant, and a few patients lacking pretransplant specimens were excluded. A peak of at least 4% donor T cells among recipient peripheral blood mononuclear cells was the definition used for donor T cell macrochimerism. Instead of going to the commercial service, samples from a few later patients were sequenced in-house on an Illumina MiSeq and processed with MiXCR. Overall results and qualifications from the work: Patients with donor T cell macrochimerism had high GvH to HvG T cell clonal ratios in their allografts. GvH clones were detected in recipient bone marrow, and some of these GvH clones were observed earlier in ileal mucosa or blood, consistent with an intestinal mucosal origin. Conclusions were limited by the relatively low number and heterogeneity of intestinal transplant patients. Early after transplant, peak levels of circulating GvH clones were found to be associated with declines in HvG clones.

The library was generated by the immunoSEQ multiplex PCR assay. For most patients, genomic DNA was isolated with the Qiagen DNeasy Blood and Tissue Kit and shipped frozen to Adaptive Biotechnologies for TCR sequencing. For most patients, high-throughput TCR-beta CDR3 sequencing of genomic DNA was performed by Adaptive Biotechnologies. Under the source paper's analysis protocol: TCR sequencing data for roughly 20 patients were retrieved from Adaptive's ImmunoSEQ software; three other patients were processed with MiXCR and VDJtools. To correct CD4 versus CD8 sorting errors, any sequence found in both subsets at a frequency ratio below 5:1 was removed. CDR3 nucleotide sequences shared between donor and recipient were removed because their origin could not be assigned. To be classed as alloreactive, a clone needed at least 2-fold expansion over unstimulated cells and a minimum CFSE-low frequency of 0.002% (template counts) or 0.001% (read counts). Mappable clones were those detected in sequenced pre-transplant spleen, lymph node, or MLR CFSE-low populations of the donor or recipient. The cumulative frequency of alloreactive clones was calculated as a percentage of all sequences, weighted by copy number. In its TCRdb copy, this immuneACCESS table keeps in-frame sequences only and misses some clones. Where compared with another copy, unresolved V genes explain less than half of these, and the others have no known cause. The DNA was the basis for D and trimming; V, J and clone size are from that table. The sample yields about 130,000 clones; approximately 91% were counted once. The ten most abundant clones make up roughly 0.2% of the sample.

Points on this clone: Which antigen it targets is not known. Base-call qualities are not available, and no considerably larger clone is one nucleotide away.

According to the study, the label for this sample's time point signals: cells obtained before transplantation from donor or recipient. CD3+CD4+ and CD3+CD8+ populations were FACS-sorted from unstimulated pre-transplant donor and recipient cells taken from spleen or lymph nodes. V was cut back by 3 bases and J by 1 base, leaving a gap of 8 bases between them. Counted from cysteine to phenylalanine, this CDR3 has 13 amino acids. Left in the record is the CDR3 DNA by itself, 39 bases read in frame from the first base. CDR1 and CDR2 (GTSNPN, SVGIG) derive from the germline V gene (reference sequence). Sequencing was performed on unstimulated CD4+ T cells sorted from spleen or lymph node cells, taken before intestinal transplant. Rearrangement joined TRBV30 to TRBJ2-3; a confident D gene designation cannot be given. This sequence originates from a human donor who received an intestinal transplant. At the DNA level, the sequence is TGTGCCTGGAGATACAAAGGCACAGATACGCAGTATTTT. Translated, this gives CAWRYKGTDTQYF.